This T cell receptor (beta chain) was identified during a study of tumor-infiltrating lymphocytes in primary liver carcinoma. Unsorted bulk tissue of roughly 17-33 mg yielded co-extracted RNA and DNA. The patients presented with primary liver carcinoma, which was managed through surgical resection. The study enrolled treatment-naive patients with chronic HBV infection. This clonotype was recorded at least ten times. Total RNA (roughly 530 ng) served as template for TCR beta cDNA synthesis primed by a constant-region primer. Amplification in three nested multiplex PCR rounds with slightly modified ARM-PCR gave rise to TCR beta libraries. Primers for the first two PCR rounds were TRBV1-TRBV30 forward primers and a C-beta reverse primer (around 10 cycles per round). Using its own MiXCR run on the multiplex PCR reads, TCRdb lists one record per CDR3 protein. The data show about 130,000 distinct CDR3 sequences, 64% seen once.

V shed 4 bases and J 5 bases; nucleotides not matched to a gene: 6. This CDR3 contains 15 residues. The germline V gene encodes CDR1 MGHRA and CDR2 YSYEKL. Input material: liver tumor tissue from sampling region 3. Regarding subset: tumor region T3, left-lateral pole. V is TRBV4-1 and J is TRBJ2-3; 10 bases fit TRBD1. The source of this sequence is a woman aged 55-69 years with primary liver carcinoma and hepatitis B virus infection. In nucleotides, the CDR3 is TGCGCCAGCAGCCCTCGCGACAGGGGGCAAGATACGCAGTATTTT. Protein: CASSPRDRGQDTQYF.